The TCR beta chain described here comes from a study of beta chain features in type 1 diabetes. The authors reverse transcribed all of the isolated RNA, so sequencing captured expressed TCRB transcripts. Some clones are missing from TCRdb's copy, which holds only in-frame ones; the method was immunoSEQ multiplex PCR. The sample contains roughly 340,000 clones, less than 15% of which appear only once. This clone occurred a few times. The antigen is unknown. There was one heparinised blood draw per donor, averaging about 116 mL. Study-wide results and caveats: Lower insertion and higher deletion counts appeared at VDJ junctions in type 1 diabetes patients. It was possible that PCR favored shorter templates, equally so in patients and controls. Across all four CD4+ subsets, people with type 1 diabetes showed modestly shorter TCRB CDR3s.

The sequenced material came from naive CD4+ T cells from blood. This TCR was sampled from a woman aged 18-29 years with type 1 diabetes.

DNA for the CDR3: TGTGCCACCAGCAAGAGGGGACAGGGGGCATGGGAGACCCAGTACTTC. It yields the protein CATSKRGQGAWETQYF. The chain recombines TRBV15 with TRBJ2-5; TRBD1 agrees at 12 bases. The CDR3 is 16 residues long. CDR1 is LNHNV, CDR2 YYDKDF, per germline (reference sequence). The V gene end was trimmed by 4 bases and the J gene end by 5 bases; junction bases not matched to a gene: 8.